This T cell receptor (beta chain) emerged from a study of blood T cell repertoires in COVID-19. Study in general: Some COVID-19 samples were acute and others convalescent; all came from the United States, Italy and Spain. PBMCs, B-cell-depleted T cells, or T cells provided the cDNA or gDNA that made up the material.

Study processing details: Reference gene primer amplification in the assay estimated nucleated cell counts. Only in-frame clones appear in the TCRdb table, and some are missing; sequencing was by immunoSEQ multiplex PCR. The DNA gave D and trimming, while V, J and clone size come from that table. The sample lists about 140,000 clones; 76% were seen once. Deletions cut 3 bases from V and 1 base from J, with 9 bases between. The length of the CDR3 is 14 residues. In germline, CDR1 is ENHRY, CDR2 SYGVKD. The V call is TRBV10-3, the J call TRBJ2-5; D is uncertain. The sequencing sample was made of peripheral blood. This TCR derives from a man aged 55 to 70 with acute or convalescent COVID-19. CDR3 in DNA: TGTGCCATCAGTGATGGGCGCCCCCAAGAGACCCAGTACTTC. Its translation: CAISDGRPQETQYF.